This TCR beta chain was captured by sequencing in a study of blood T cell repertoires in COVID-19. Study-level background: Donors in the United States, Italy and Spain gave samples during acute or convalescent COVID-19. Sample material is recorded as cDNA or gDNA derived from T cells, B-cell-depleted T cells, or PBMCs.

Source study methods: Reference gene primer amplification gave nucleated cell count estimates. Produced via immunoSEQ multiplex PCR; TCRdb's table is partial and in-frame only. Clonal size and the V and J genes are those of that table, whereas D and trimming came from the DNA. The sample lists some 60,000 clones, less than 75% occurring once. CDR1 SGHRS and CDR2 YFSETQ come from the germline V gene. The V end was cut by 3 bases, the J end by 0 bases, with 11 bases between. This CDR3 region has 15 residues. The receptor was isolated from a woman between 45 and 65 years old with active or convalescent COVID-19. The sequenced material came from peripheral blood. This chain uses TRBV5-1 with TRBJ2-3; tentative D call: TRBD1 (5 bases). The CDR3 DNA reads as TGCGCCAGCAGCTCGGACACTAAAAGCACAGATACGCAGTATTTT. As protein: CASSSDTKSTDTQYF.